Included here is one TCR beta chain sequence, with context. The antigen is unknown. These data are taken from a study of blood T cells in healthy people across ages. Findings and caveats of the study: Since the PBMCs were unsorted, naive and antigen-experienced cells could not be conclusively compared. Higher diversity and more naive CD4+ cells were features of long-lived donors, compared to aged donors.

The germline gives CDR1 SGHVS, CDR2 FQNEAQ. This CDR3 has 15 amino acids. Trimming shortened V by 1 base and J by 4 bases, and 11 bases separated the two germline ends. Primed by a sample-barcoded 5' primer and a J-beta primer mix, a second PCR proceeded for about 7 to 12 cycles. MiXCR was run by TCRdb on the 5' RACE reads, yielding one entry per CDR3 protein. This table has about 560,000 distinct CDR3 sequences, about 27% appearing once. These sequences were also reported in another study, on T cells of mothers and their children. That paper states: Sample barcodes and 2-4 random nucleotides were added by the M1S primer of the second PCR.

This rearrangement joins TRBV7-8 to TRBJ1-3; no definite D call. Sequencing input: blood. The TCR comes from a boy aged 2 to 10 in good health. The CDR3 nucleotides read TGTGCCAGCAGCTTAGAGAGGGTCTCGGGAAACACCATATATTTT. It specifies CASSLERVSGNTIYF.